Sequencing of this T cell receptor beta chain was carried out in a study of T-cell reconstitution after alpha-beta-depleted transplantation in children. Unique molecular identifiers were built into the TCRbeta library. From the PCR reads, TCRdb called clonotypes with MiXCR, one entry per CDR3 protein. Among approximately 300,000 distinct CDR3 sequences listed, about 9.4% were seen once. This clonotype was recorded at least ten times. Antigen specificity is unknown. Whole-study findings and limits: The study traced high day-60 TCRbeta diversity in some patients to surviving recipient T cells and thymic progenitors. Reportedly, roughly two months post-transplant, alpha-beta T cells arose from several hundred expanded graft clones.

The CDR3 contains 13 residues. In germline, CDR1 is DFQATT, CDR2 SNEGSKA (reference sequence). V lost 6 bases to trimming and J lost 3 bases; unmatched junction nucleotides: 2. Material: PBMCs, obtained before TCRalphabeta/CD19-depleted stem cell transplant. The chain is built from TRBV20-1 and TRBJ2-1, with 10 bases matching TRBD2. The receptor was isolated from a boy younger than two with acute myeloid leukemia, due to receive a stem cell transplant. The CDR3 DNA reads as TGCAGTGCCCGGACTAGCGGCTACAATGAGCAGTTCTTC. Encoded protein: CSARTSGYNEQFF.